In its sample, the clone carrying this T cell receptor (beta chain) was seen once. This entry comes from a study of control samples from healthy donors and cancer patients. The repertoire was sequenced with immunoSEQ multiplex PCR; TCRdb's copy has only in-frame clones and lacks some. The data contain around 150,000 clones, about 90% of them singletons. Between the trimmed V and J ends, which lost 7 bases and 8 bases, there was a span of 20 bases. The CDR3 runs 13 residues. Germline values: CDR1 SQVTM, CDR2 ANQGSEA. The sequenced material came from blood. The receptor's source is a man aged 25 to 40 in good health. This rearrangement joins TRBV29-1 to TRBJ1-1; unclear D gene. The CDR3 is CSAWPLADPEAFF. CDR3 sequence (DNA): TGCAGCGCTTGGCCTTTGGCGGACCCGGAAGCTTTCTTT. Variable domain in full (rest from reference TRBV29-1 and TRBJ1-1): SAVISQKPSRDICQRGTSLTIQCQVDSQVTMMFWYRQQPGQSLTLIATANQGSEATYESGFVIDKFPISRPNLTFSTLTVSNMSPEDSSIYLCSAWPLADPEAFFGQGTRLTVV.